The clone carrying this T cell receptor (beta chain) turned up a few times. Its antigen is undetermined. The data belong to a study of T cells in Graves' hyperthyroidism and ophthalmopathy. Amplification yielded TCR beta CDR3 regions, with RNA transcripts as the source. A first-round RT-PCR of the TCR CDR3 used the HTBI primer set. TCRdb redid the calling of the multiplex PCR reads with MiXCR, one entry per CDR3 protein. The table has some 770,000 distinct CDR3 sequences, around 17% seen once. Graves' hyperthyroidism qualified as stable when ophthalmopathy did not progress within 18 months. Overall study findings and caveats: Most clonotypes that expanded in the thyroid above 0.001 also showed up in blood.

CDR1 and CDR2 (germline): LNHDA, SQIVND (reference sequence). The junction had 13 bases not matched to a gene; V was cut back by 5 bases and J by 2 bases. The CDR3 loop spans 17 amino acids. The TCR comes from a young man with Graves' hyperthyroidism. The V and J genes are TRBV19 and TRBJ1-1; 8 bases line up with TRBD1. Input material: blood. CDR3 protein: CASSLRDRTIPNTEAFF. CDR3 DNA sequence: TGTGCCAGTAGTCTCCGGGACAGGACAATTCCTAACACTGAAGCTTTCTTT.